The 3 T cell receptor beta chains below all came from one sample that was sequenced in a study of T cells in Graves' hyperthyroidism and ophthalmopathy. Template material for amplifying TCR beta CDR3 regions consisted of RNA transcripts. First-round RT-PCR targeting the TCR CDR3 was performed with the HTBI primer set. MiXCR, applied by TCRdb to the multiplex PCR reads, yields one record per CDR3 protein. The sample shows around 580,000 distinct CDR3 sequences, approximately 44% of them seen only once. The sequencing input was peripheral blood or thyroid tissue (not recorded which). These receptors originate from a woman under 30 with Graves' hyperthyroidism.

This clonotype was counted at least ten times. The chain combines TRBV5-1 with TRBJ1-1, with D perhaps matching TRBD1 (5 bases). The CDR3 extends over 14 amino acids. Germline CDR1 reads SGHRS; CDR2 reads YFSETQ. V was shortened by 4 bases and J by 1 base, with 11 bases between the two germline ends. The CDR3 reads CASSVPGQNTEAFF. Here the CDR3 DNA reads TGCGCCAGCAGCGTCCCCGGACAGAACACTGAAGCTTTCTTT.

Only a few counts were recorded for this clonotype. The DNA for the CDR3 is TGCAGCGTTGAGGACAGGGGATTTGTCACTGAAGCTTTCTTT. It specifies CSVEDRGFVTEAFF. The chain recombines TRBV29-1 with TRBJ1-1, with 9 nucleotides matching TRBD1. Trimming cost V 3 bases and J 4 bases; bases outside gene matches: 6. The CDR3 extends over 14 amino acids. CDR1 and CDR2 from the germline V gene are SQVTM and ANQGSEA.

This clonotype was counted ten times or more. The J gene is TRBJ1-2, the V gene TRBV6-2 or TRBV6-3; a possible D gene is TRBD1 (6 bases). Trimming pared 1 base from V and 5 bases from J, leaving 11 bases between. From germline, CDR1 is MNHEY and CDR2 SVGEGT. CDR3 length: 14 residues. CDR3 in DNA: TGTGCCAGCAGTTACTATGGGACACAGTATGGCTACACCTTC. Translating it yields CASSYYGTQYGYTF.